The 27 T cell receptor beta chains below all came from one sample that was sequenced in a study of blood T cell repertoires in COVID-19. Sequencing used immunoSEQ multiplex PCR; TCRdb keeps in-frame clones, though not all of them. Here the sample spans around 260,000 clones, about 86% being singletons. Sequencing was performed on PBMCs or T cells enriched from blood (not recorded which). The receptors come from a man in his thirties or forties with acute COVID-19.

V gene TRBV19 combines with J gene TRBJ1-3; D perhaps matches TRBD1 (6 bases). This CDR3 region has 15 residues. Trimming removed 4 bases from V and 3 bases from J, with 13 bases in between. Germline loops: CDR1 LNHDA, CDR2 SQIVND (reference sequence). The CDR3 DNA is TGTGCCAGTAGTAACGCGTGGGGGCTTGGAAACACCATATATTTT. This codes for CASSNAWGLGNTIYF.

This clone showed up just a few times. V is TRBV6-4 and J is TRBJ2-6, with a possible D match to TRBD1 (5 bases). The CDR3 is made up of 16 amino acids. V lost 6 bases, J lost 4 bases, and 16 bases lay in between. Germline values: CDR1 MRHNA, CDR2 SNTAGT. The CDR3 DNA follows: TGTGCCAGCAGCACTTCAGGGCTCTCCGGGGCCAACGTCCTGACTTTC. Amino acid sequence: CASSTSGLSGANVLTF.

The rearrangement uses TRBV2 and TRBJ2-1, with D unclear. This CDR3 is 11 amino acids long. Germline V gene lookup returns CDR1 SNHLY and CDR2 FYNNEI. Trimming pared 6 bases from V and 7 bases from J, leaving 7 bases between. The CDR3 nucleotides read TGTGCCAGCAGGAGAAAGAATGAGCAGTTCTTC. As protein: CASRRKNEQFF.

This clone occurred once. The chain joins TRBV9 to TRBJ1-2; 9 bases are a match to TRBD1. Germline CDR1 reads SGDLS; CDR2 reads YYNGEE. Unmatched junction bases numbered 3, after V lost 0 bases and J lost 6 bases. There are 14 residues in the CDR3. The CDR3 loop is CASSVGTGGNGYTF. In DNA, the CDR3 is TGTGCCAGCAGCGTAGGCACAGGGGGCAATGGCTACACCTTC.

This clone showed up just once. The rearrangement links TRBV3-1 (or the pseudogene TRBV3-2) to TRBJ2-5; no firm D call. Germline V gene data show CDR1 as LGHDT and CDR2 as YNNKEL (reference sequence). The CDR3 loop spans 12 amino acids. Trimming left V 5 bases short and J 5 bases short, with 9 bases between. This chain's CDR3 is CASSISTETQYF. The CDR3 DNA sequence: TGTGCCAGCAGCATTAGCACTGAGACCCAGTACTTC.

This chain connects TRBV27 to TRBJ2-3; D remains ambiguous. Trimming removed 6 bases from V and 2 bases from J, with 12 bases in between. This CDR3 has 14 residues. Germline V gene sequence: CDR1 MNHEY, CDR2 SMNVEV (reference sequence). The CDR3 sequence: CASRPERSTDTQYF. The CDR3, as DNA: TGTGCCAGCAGGCCGGAGAGATCCACAGATACGCAGTATTTT.

The chain carries TRBV5-8 and TRBJ2-5; unclear D gene. The CDR3 is 8 amino acids. Per the germline V gene, CDR1 is SGHTS and CDR2 is YDEGEE. V was trimmed by 2 bases and J by 13 bases, leaving 3 bases between them. CDR3 region: CASSFSYF. In DNA form, the CDR3 reads TGTGCCAGCAGCTTCTCGTACTTC.

This chain uses TRBV6-5 with TRBJ2-7; no definite D call. V lost 4 bases to trimming and J lost 6 bases, with 19 bases between them. The germline gives CDR1 MNHEY, CDR2 SVGAGI. This CDR3 is 15 amino acids long. CDR3 sequence: CASSSAETPHIEQYV. CDR3 DNA: TGTGCCAGCAGTTCCGCCGAGACTCCCCACATCGAGCAGTACGTC.

The chain recombines TRBV28 with TRBJ2-7, with a tentative D call TRBD1 (6 bases). Germline assignment: CDR1 MDHEN and CDR2 SYDVKM. The CDR3 length is 14 residues. The ends were cut back, 5 bases at V and 7 bases at J, with 18 bases in the middle. The CDR3 sequence is CASSQIQGIGEQYV. Written as DNA, the CDR3 is TGTGCCAGCAGTCAAATCCAGGGGATCGGGGAGCAGTACGTC.

The CDR3 loop is CASGIPQGGLFF. CDR3 nucleotides: TGTGCCAGCGGAATCCCCCAGGGTGGACTGTTTTTT. This chain joins TRBV28 and TRBJ1-4; the D gene is possibly TRBD1 (5 bases). From germline, CDR1 is MDHEN and CDR2 SYDVKM. V lost 8 bases, J lost 13 bases, and 17 bases lay in between. The CDR3 extends over 12 amino acids.

V gene TRBV11-3 combines with J gene TRBJ1-2; no clear D gene. CDR3 length: 13 residues. The germline CDR1 and CDR2 sequences are SGHNT and YENEEA. V was clipped by 1 base and J by 7 bases, with 10 bases between them. CDR3 in DNA: TGTGCCAGCAGCTTAGGAAAGGCGGGTGGCTACACCTTC. Its protein is CASSLGKAGGYTF.

The chain links TRBV6-5 to TRBJ2-2; 8 nucleotides align to TRBD2. The germline CDR1 and CDR2 sequences are MNHEY and SVGAGI. J was trimmed by 6 bases and V by 2 bases; bases with no gene match: 8. This CDR3 is 16 amino acids long. The DNA for the CDR3 is TGTGCCAGCAGTTACGTGGGCGGGAGGAAATCCGGGGAGCTGTTTTTT. As protein: CASSYVGGRKSGELFF.

The rearrangement uses TRBV6-2 or TRBV6-3 and TRBJ2-5, with no clear D. CDR3 length: 12 residues. Trimming took 5 bases from V and 5 from J, leaving 9 bases between them. Germline V gene lookup returns CDR1 MNHEY and CDR2 SVGEGT. The DNA of the CDR3 is TGTGCCAGCAGTCCGACCGGGGAGACCCAGTACTTC. This encodes CASSPTGETQYF.

The chain uses TRBV29-1 and TRBJ1-1; TRBD1 aligns across 9 bases. V was pared by 7 bases and J by 4 bases, with 10 bases of the junction left unmatched. The V gene's germline CDR1 is SQVTM and CDR2 ANQGSEA. The CDR3 runs to 14 residues. CDR3 sequence: CSARDRADVTEAFF. The CDR3, as DNA: TGCAGCGCCCGGGACAGGGCAGATGTCACTGAAGCTTTCTTT.

CDR3 nucleotides: TGTGCCAGCAGTTTAACCTTGGACAGCTTGAACACCGGGGAGCTGTTTTTT. It encodes CASSLTLDSLNTGELFF. V gene TRBV28 combines with J gene TRBJ2-2; weak D call: TRBD1 (6 bases). Trimming stripped 2 bases from V and 1 base from J, with 14 bases between. Per germline, CDR1 MDHEN and CDR2 SYDVKM. This CDR3 spans 17 amino acids.

The chain recombines TRBV9 with TRBJ1-6, with 7 positions matching TRBD1. With V trimmed by 5 bases and J by 0 bases, 5 bases remained unmatched. The CDR3 runs 16 residues. The V gene's germline CDR1 is SGDLS and CDR2 YYNGEE. The CDR3 sequence is CASRDRESSYNSPLHF. As DNA, the CDR3 is TGTGCCAGCAGAGACAGGGAGAGCTCCTATAATTCACCCCTCCACTTT.

The gene calls are TRBV25-1 and TRBJ1-2; 9 bases fit TRBD1. Germline lookup yields CDR1 MGHDK and CDR2 SYGVNS. V trimming: 7 bases; J trimming: 6 bases; junction bases outside the gene matches: 9. The CDR3 is 14 amino acids. The CDR3 region has the DNA TGTGCCAGCACCCCGGGACAGGGTCTCAATGGCTACACCTTC. It specifies CASTPGQGLNGYTF.

The chain has TRBV23-1 and TRBJ2-7, with 10 bases fitting TRBD1. TRBV23-1 carries the ORF label, with uncertain function. Trimming took 8 bases from V and 3 from J; bases not matched to a gene: 19. CDR3 size: 18 residues. CDR3 amino acids: CASLLARDRGFRRYEQYV. CDR3 DNA sequence: TGCGCCAGCCTCCTCGCCCGGGACAGGGGTTTCAGACGCTACGAGCAGTACGTC.

The chain joins TRBV7-3 to TRBJ2-2, with 11 bases lining up with TRBD2. This CDR3 region has 15 residues. CDR1 is SGHTA and CDR2 is FQGTGA in the germline V gene. With 4 bases clipped from V and 7 bases from J, the junction kept 5 bases outside the gene matches. CDR3 in DNA: TGTGCCAGCAGCTCGCTAGCGGGAGGTTTCGGGGAGCTGTTTTTT. This sequence encodes CASSSLAGGFGELFF.

Note on this clone: A read error may account for a junction end that differs from germline. V is TRBV5-1 and J is TRBJ2-5; 9 bases are a match to TRBD2. Germline lookup yields CDR1 SGHRS and CDR2 YFSETQ. The CDR3 extends over 14 amino acids. The CDR3 spells CASTLSGSGETQYF. The CDR3 region has the DNA TGTGCCAGCACCCTTAGCGGGAGCGGTGAGACCCAGTACTTC.

The chain joins TRBV11-3 to TRBJ1-1; 8 bases agree with TRBD1. The length of the CDR3 is 15 residues. Trimming removed 5 bases from V and 1 base from J; junction bases left unmatched: 6. The V gene's germline CDR1 is SGHNT and CDR2 YENEEA. As DNA, the CDR3 is TGTGCCAGCAGCCCTCAGGGGGCCCCGAACACTGAAGCTTTCTTT. Its translation is CASSPQGAPNTEAFF.

The chain has TRBV28 and TRBJ2-5; maybe TRBD1 (8 bases). Germline values: CDR1 MDHEN, CDR2 SYDVKM. The CDR3 consists of 17 residues. Trimming took 7 bases from V and 1 from J, leaving 22 bases between them. The CDR3 loop reads CASTEQGGDFGQETQYF. DNA of the CDR3: TGTGCCAGCACAGAACAGGGGGGGGATTTTGGCCAAGAGACCCAGTACTTC.

In regard to this clone: Sequence at one end of the junction differs from germline and may be a read error. The V call is TRBV5-1, the J call TRBJ1-4, with TRBD1 as a possible D gene (6 bases). Germline V lookup: CDR1 SGHRS, CDR2 YFSETQ. The CDR3 is 15 residues long. CDR3: CASSLDRATNEKLFF. In DNA form, the CDR3 reads TGTGCCAGCAGCTTGGACAGAGCAACTAATGAAAAACTGTTTTTT. Full variable domain (outside the CDR3, taken from reference TRBV5-1 and TRBJ1-4): KAGVTQTPRYLIKTRGQQVTLSCSPISGHRSVSWYQQTPGQGLQFLFEYFSETQRNKGNFPGRFSGRQFSNSRSEMNVSTLELGDSALYLCASSLDRATNEKLFFGSGTQLSVL.

The chain combines TRBV7-9 with TRBJ2-1; D not certain. V was clipped by 1 base and J by 4 bases, with 8 bases between them. CDR1 and CDR2 from the germline V gene are SEHNR and FQNEAQ (reference sequence). This CDR3 region has 14 residues. The CDR3 spells CASSLGPRYNEQFF. In DNA, the CDR3 is TGTGCCAGCAGCTTAGGCCCGCGTTACAATGAGCAGTTCTTC. The complete variable domain, with remaining parts taken from reference TRBV7-9 and TRBJ2-1, reads DTGVSQNPRHKITKRGQNVTFRCDPISEHNRLYWYRQTLGQGPEFLTYFQNEAQLEKSRLLSDRFSAERPKGSFSTLEIQRTEQGDSAMYLCASSLGPRYNEQFFGPGTRLTVL.

This chain uses TRBV19 with TRBJ2-6, with TRBD1 identical over 7 bases. The CDR3 totals 21 residues. V lost 6 bases to trimming and J lost 1 base; unmatched junction nucleotides: 21. CDR1 is LNHDA and CDR2 is SQIVND in the germline V gene (reference sequence). CDR3 in amino acids: CASSALGHPSQQGSGANVLTF. The CDR3, as DNA: TGTGCCAGTAGCGCACTCGGCCATCCTTCCCAACAGGGGTCTGGGGCCAACGTCCTGACTTTC.

V and J are TRBV19 and TRBJ2-3; 15 nucleotides match TRBD2. From germline, CDR1 is LNHDA and CDR2 SQIVND (reference sequence). The CDR3 runs to 17 residues. The J segment lost 1 base and the V segment lost 5 bases, leaving 4 bases of the junction unmatched. CDR3 in DNA: TGTGCCAGTAGTTGGACTAGCGGGGGGGGAGGCACAGATACGCAGTATTTT. Translating it yields CASSWTSGGGGTDTQYF.

J is TRBJ2-7 and V is TRBV10-2, with D perhaps matching TRBD1 (5 bases). Trimming removed 6 bases at V and 6 bases at J, with 18 bases between. Germline CDR1 reads WSHSY; CDR2 reads SAAADI. CDR3 length: 14 amino acids. This CDR3 reads CASSGQGRVAEQYV. DNA for the CDR3: TGCGCCAGCAGCGGGCAGGGTCGAGTAGCCGAGCAGTACGTC.